This record concerns one TCR beta chain sequence. Its antigen is currently unknown. The data are from a study of vaccination effects on CD4 cells after COVID-19. Study context: Samples gathered post-vaccine arrived a median of 72 days past the second dose.

Study-wide results and caveats: Clones of infection and vaccine origin contracted markedly late after vaccination. In vaccinees who were healthy, merely 1 out of 255 vaccine-induced clones cross-reacted with common cold coronaviruses.

Trimming shortened V by 0 bases and J by 0 bases, and 6 bases separated the two germline ends. This CDR3 spans 15 amino acids. CDR1 is SGDLS and CDR2 is YYNGEE in the germline V gene. The culture ran for 10 days before CD4+ T cells were isolated. Subjects were given two BNT162b2 or mRNA-1273 vaccine doses. Assay used: immunoSEQ multiplex PCR; TCRdb lists only in-frame clones, some missing. Counted here are around 40,000 clones, 72% occurring once; the ten biggest clones make up about 9.5%. This receptor was taken from a human donor who received a COVID-19 vaccine. The chain is built from TRBV9 and TRBJ2-2; D is uncertain. Sequencing was performed on CD4+ T cells from PBMCs cultured without peptide, taken after COVID-19 vaccination. The CDR3 protein is CASSVDGANTGELFF. The CDR3 coding sequence is TGTGCCAGCAGCGTAGACGGAGCGAACACCGGGGAGCTGTTTTTT.